This T cell receptor (beta chain) was profiled in a study of PD-L1 blockade in urothelial cancer. Study context: Blood was analyzed 3 weeks (second dose) and 6 weeks after treatment start.

Germline lookup yields CDR1 SQVTM and CDR2 ANQGSEA. The CDR3 consists of 15 residues. Unmatched junction bases numbered 8, after V lost 1 base and J lost 3 bases. The method was immunoSEQ multiplex PCR; TCRdb's version includes in-frame clones alone and lacks a portion of them. Of tens of thousands of clones detected, 75% to 95% appear once; the ten largest clones hold about 7.9%. Sample time point: peripheral blood 6 weeks after treatment start. The receptor comes from a man between 65 and 80 years old with urothelial cancer. The rearrangement joins TRBV29-1 to TRBJ2-7; 8 nucleotides align to TRBD2. The starting material was PBMCs, obtained around atezolizumab (anti-PD-L1) treatment. The CDR3 reads CSVEGVTSAGYEQYF. The DNA for the CDR3 is TGCAGCGTTGAAGGTGTGACTAGCGCCGGCTACGAGCAGTACTTC.